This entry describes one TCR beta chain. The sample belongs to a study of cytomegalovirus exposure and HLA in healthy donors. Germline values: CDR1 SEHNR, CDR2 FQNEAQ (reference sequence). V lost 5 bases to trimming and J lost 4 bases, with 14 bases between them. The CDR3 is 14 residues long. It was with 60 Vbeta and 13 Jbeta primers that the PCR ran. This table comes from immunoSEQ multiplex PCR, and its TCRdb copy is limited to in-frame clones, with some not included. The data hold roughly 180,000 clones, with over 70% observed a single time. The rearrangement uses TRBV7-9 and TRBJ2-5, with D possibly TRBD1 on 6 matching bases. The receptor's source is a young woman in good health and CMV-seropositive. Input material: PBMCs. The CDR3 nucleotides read TGTGCCAGCAGCAGCAGGGGAATCGGAGAGACCCAGTACTTC. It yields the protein CASSSRGIGETQYF.